The 4 T cell receptor beta chains reported below all come from one sample, sequenced in a study of spatial heterogeneity in lung cancer. From the 5' RACE reads, TCRdb called clonotypes with MiXCR, one entry per CDR3 protein. Of tens of thousands of distinct CDR3 sequences listed, approximately 8.5% are singletons. This sample's time point: sample taken at primary tumor resection. Frozen PBMC, nontumor lung or tumor provided whole RNA, which was sequenced unsorted. Here the sequenced sample was PBMCs, taken at surgery. Receptors were obtained from a male donor with early-stage non-small cell lung cancer.

This clonotype has at least ten counts. The rearrangement joins TRBV29-1 to TRBJ2-7; 7 nucleotides match TRBD1. Trimming removed 1 base from V and 3 bases from J; junction bases left unmatched: 3. The germline gives CDR1 SQVTM, CDR2 ANQGSEA. The CDR3 length is 13 residues. CDR3 sequence (DNA): TGCAGCGTTGAAGGAGGGGACAGCTACGAGCAGTACTTC. Protein sequence: CSVEGGDSYEQYF.

V usage is TRBV4-3 and J usage is TRBJ1-1; 8 bases map to TRBD1. Per the germline V gene, CDR1 is LGHNA and CDR2 is YSLEER. The CDR3 length is 15 residues. V lost 4 bases to trimming and J lost 3 bases; unmatched junction nucleotides: 7. The CDR3 DNA reads TGCGCCAGCAGCCGGGGAGACAGGGGAGACACTGAAGCTTTCTTT. Amino acid sequence: CASSRGDRGDTEAFF.

This clonotype was detected a few times. The rearrangement links TRBV5-1 to TRBJ1-1; D remains ambiguous. The V and J ends lost 5 bases and 5 bases respectively, with 10 bases between them. The CDR3 totals 12 residues. CDR1 is SGHRS, CDR2 YFSETQ, per germline. The CDR3 loop is CASSTLGTEAFF. The CDR3 DNA follows: TGCGCCAGCAGTACCCTTGGGACTGAAGCTTTCTTT.

At least ten counts were recorded for this clonotype. The chain recombines TRBV20-1 with TRBJ1-5, with TRBD1 matching over 9 bases. CDR1 DFQATT and CDR2 SNEGSKA come from the germline V gene (reference sequence). The J segment lost 0 bases and the V segment lost 6 bases, leaving 6 bases of the junction unmatched. This CDR3 is 15 amino acids long. Here the CDR3 DNA reads TGCAGTGCGGGACAGGGCCCGTATAGCAATCAGCCCCAGCATTTT. This codes for CSAGQGPYSNQPQHF.